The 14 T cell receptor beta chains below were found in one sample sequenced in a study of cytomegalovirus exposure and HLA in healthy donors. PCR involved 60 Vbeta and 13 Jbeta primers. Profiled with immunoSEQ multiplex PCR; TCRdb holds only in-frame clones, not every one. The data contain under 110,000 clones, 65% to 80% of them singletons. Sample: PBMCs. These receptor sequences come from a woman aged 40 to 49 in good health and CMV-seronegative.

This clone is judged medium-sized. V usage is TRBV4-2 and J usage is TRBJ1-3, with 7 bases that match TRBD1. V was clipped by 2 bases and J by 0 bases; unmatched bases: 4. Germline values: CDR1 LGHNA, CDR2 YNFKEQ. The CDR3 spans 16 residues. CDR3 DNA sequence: TGTGCCAGCAGCCAAAAAGACAGGGACTCTGGAAACACCATATATTTT. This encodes CASSQKDRDSGNTIYF.

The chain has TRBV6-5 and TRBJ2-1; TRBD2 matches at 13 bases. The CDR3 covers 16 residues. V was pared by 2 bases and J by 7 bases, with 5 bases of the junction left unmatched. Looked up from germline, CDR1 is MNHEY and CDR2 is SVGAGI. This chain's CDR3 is CASSYPGLAGENEQFF. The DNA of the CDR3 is TGTGCCAGCAGTTACCCTGGACTAGCGGGAGAGAATGAGCAGTTCTTC.

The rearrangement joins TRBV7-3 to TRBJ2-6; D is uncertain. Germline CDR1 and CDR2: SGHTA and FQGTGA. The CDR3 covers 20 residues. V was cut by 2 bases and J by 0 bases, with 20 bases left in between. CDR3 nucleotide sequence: TGTGCCAGCAGCTTATACCCTATGATTGCGGTGAGCTCTGGGGCCAACGTCCTGACTTTC. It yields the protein CASSLYPMIAVSSGANVLTF.

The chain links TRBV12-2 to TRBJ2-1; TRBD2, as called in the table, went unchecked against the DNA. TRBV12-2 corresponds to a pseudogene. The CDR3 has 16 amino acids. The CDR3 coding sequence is TGTGCAAGTCGCCTGAGACTAGCGGGGGACAGGAATGAGCAGTTCTTC. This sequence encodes CASRLRLAGDRNEQFF.

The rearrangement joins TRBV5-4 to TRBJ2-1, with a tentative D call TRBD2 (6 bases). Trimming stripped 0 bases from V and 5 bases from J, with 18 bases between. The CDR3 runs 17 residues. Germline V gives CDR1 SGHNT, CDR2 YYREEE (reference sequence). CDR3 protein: CASSLDLSLRTNNEQFF. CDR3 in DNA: TGTGCCAGCAGCTTGGATTTATCCCTACGGACTAACAATGAGCAGTTCTTC.

CDR3 amino acids: CAWRETGEEQYF. The CDR3 nucleotides read TGTGCCTGGAGAGAGACAGGGGAAGAGCAGTACTTC. The rearrangement uses TRBV30 and TRBJ2-7; 8 nucleotides align to TRBD1. Trimming cost V 3 bases and J 7 bases; bases outside gene matches: 5. The germline V gene has CDR1 GTSNPN and CDR2 SVGIG (reference sequence). The CDR3 length is 12 residues.

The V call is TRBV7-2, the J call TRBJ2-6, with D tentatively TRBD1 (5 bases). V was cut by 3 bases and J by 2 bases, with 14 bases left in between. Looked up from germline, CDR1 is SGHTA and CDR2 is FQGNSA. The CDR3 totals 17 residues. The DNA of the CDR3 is TGTGCCAGCAGCTTTCGACAGTCCTATGCTGGGGCCAACGTCCTGACTTTC. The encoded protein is CASSFRQSYAGANVLTF.

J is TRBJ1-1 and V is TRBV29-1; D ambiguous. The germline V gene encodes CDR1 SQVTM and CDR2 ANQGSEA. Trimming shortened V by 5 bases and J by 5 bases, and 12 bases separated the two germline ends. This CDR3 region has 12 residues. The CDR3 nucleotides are TGCAGCGTTAAGGGTTCGGGGACTGAAGCTTTCTTT. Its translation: CSVKGSGTEAFF.

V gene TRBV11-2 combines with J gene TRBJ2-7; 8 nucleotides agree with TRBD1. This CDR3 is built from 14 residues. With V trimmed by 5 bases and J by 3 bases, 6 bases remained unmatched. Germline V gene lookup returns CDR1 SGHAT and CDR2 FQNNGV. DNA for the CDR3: TGTGCCAGCAGCCCCGGGACAGGATTCTACGAGCAGTACTTC. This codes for CASSPGTGFYEQYF. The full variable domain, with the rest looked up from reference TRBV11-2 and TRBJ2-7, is EAGVAQSPRYKIIEKRQSVAFWCNPISGHATLYWYQQILGQGPKLLIQFQNNGVVDDSQLPKDRFSAERLKGVDSTLKIQPAKLEDSAVYLCASSPGTGFYEQYFGPGTRLTVT.

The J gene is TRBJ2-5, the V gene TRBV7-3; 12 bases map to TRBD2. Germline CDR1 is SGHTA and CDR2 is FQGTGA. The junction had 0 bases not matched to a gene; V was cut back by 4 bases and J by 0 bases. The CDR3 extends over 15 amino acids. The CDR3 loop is CASSWTSGNQETQYF. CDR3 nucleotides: TGTGCCAGCAGCTGGACTAGCGGGAACCAAGAGACCCAGTACTTC.

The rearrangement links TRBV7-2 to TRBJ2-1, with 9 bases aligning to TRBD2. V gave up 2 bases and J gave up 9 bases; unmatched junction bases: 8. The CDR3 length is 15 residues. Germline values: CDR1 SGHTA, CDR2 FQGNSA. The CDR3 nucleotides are TGTGCCAGCAGCTTATTTGTTAGCGGGAGCGCTGAGCAGTTCTTC. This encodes CASSLFVSGSAEQFF.

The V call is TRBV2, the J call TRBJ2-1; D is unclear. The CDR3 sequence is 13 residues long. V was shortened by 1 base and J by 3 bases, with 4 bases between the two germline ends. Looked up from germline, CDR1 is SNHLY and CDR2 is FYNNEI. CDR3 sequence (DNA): TGTGCCAGCAGTGAAGGGCACTACAATGAGCAGTTCTTC. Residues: CASSEGHYNEQFF.

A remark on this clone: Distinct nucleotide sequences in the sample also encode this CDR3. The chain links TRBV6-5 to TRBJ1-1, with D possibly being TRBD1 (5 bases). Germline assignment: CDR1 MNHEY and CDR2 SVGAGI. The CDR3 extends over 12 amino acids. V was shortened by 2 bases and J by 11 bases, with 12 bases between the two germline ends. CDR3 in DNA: TGTGCCAGCAGTTACGGCGGGGCGGAGGCTTTCTTT. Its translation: CASSYGGAEAFF.

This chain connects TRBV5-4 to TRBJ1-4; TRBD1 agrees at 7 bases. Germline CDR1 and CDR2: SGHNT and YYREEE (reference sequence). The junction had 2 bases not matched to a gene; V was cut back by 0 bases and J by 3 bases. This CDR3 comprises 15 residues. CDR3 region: CASSLAGQPNEKLFF. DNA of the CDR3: TGTGCCAGCAGCTTGGCGGGACAGCCTAATGAAAAACTGTTTTTT.